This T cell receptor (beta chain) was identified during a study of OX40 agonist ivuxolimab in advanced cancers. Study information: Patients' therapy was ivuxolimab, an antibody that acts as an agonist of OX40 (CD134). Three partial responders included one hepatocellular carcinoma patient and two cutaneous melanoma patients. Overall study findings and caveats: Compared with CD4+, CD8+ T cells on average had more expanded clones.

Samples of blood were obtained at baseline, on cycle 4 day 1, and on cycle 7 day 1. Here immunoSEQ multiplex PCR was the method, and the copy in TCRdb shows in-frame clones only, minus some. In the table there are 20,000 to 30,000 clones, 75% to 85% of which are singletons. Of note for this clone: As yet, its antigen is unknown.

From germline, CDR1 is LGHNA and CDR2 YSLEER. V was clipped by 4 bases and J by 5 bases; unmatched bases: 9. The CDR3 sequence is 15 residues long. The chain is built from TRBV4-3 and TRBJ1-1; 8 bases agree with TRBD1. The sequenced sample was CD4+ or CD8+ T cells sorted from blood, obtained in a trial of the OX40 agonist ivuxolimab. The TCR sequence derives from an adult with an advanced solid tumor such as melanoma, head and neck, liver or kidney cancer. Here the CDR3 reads CASSLRQGLRTEAFF. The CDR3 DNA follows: TGCGCCAGCAGCCTTCGACAGGGGTTGAGAACTGAAGCTTTCTTT.